This T cell receptor beta chain derives from a study of T cell changes during pregnancy in multiple sclerosis. The repertoire was sequenced with immunoSEQ multiplex PCR; TCRdb's copy has only in-frame clones and lacks some. The sample lists about 27,000 clones; 89% were seen once. The sample in question was CD8+ T cells from peripheral blood mononuclear cells, obtained in the second trimester of pregnancy. The sequence derives from a female donor with multiple sclerosis, enrolled in a pregnancy study.

The CDR3: CASSLGLVTDTQYF. CDR3 DNA sequence: TGCGCCAGCAGCTTGGGACTAGTTACAGATACGCAGTATTTT. The V call is TRBV5-1, the J call TRBJ2-3; the D gene is possibly TRBD2 (6 bases). Germline V lookup: CDR1 SGHRS, CDR2 YFSETQ. This CDR3 comprises 14 residues. V was pared by 0 bases and J by 3 bases, with 8 bases between.